The 31 T cell receptor beta chains presented below share a single source sample, sequenced in a study of CD8+CD57+ T cells in acquired aplastic anemia (dated by TCRdb to the late 2010s). Flow cytometry had shown CD8+CD57+ cell expansion in the patients selected for sequencing. The instrument was an Illumina HiSeq 2000. Profiling of TCR beta VDJ combinations and CDR3 sequences used genomic DNA as the template. TCRdb itself trimmed the public reads at Q25 with fastp, ran MiXCR and retained productive beta chains. Each CDR3 protein appears once, grouped with its most common genes and DNA. This sample is represented by roughly 220,000 distinct CDR3 sequences; approximately 60% of them were singletons. The ten largest clones take up roughly 53% of the sample. The sequenced sample consisted of sorted CD4+, CD8+, or CD8+CD57+ T cells (not recorded which) from PBMCs. These receptors all come from a human donor with aplastic anemia.

The chain recombines TRBV20-1 with TRBJ1-1; 8 bases align to TRBD1. Germline-derived CDR1 and CDR2 are DFQATT and SNEGSKA (reference sequence). The CDR3 runs to 14 residues. The V segment lost 2 bases and the J segment 5 bases; nucleotides outside the gene matches: 7. The CDR3 DNA reads as TGCAGTGCTAGAAGGAAAAACAGGGGGACTGAAGCTTTCTTT. Translated: CSARRKNRGTEAFF.

J is TRBJ2-7 and V is TRBV20-1; D could derive from TRBD1 or TRBD2 (5 bases each). The CDR3 runs to 14 residues. V lost 5 bases and J 2 bases, leaving 16 bases between the germline ends. Germline V gene lookup returns CDR1 DFQATT and CDR2 SNEGSKA (reference sequence). Here the CDR3 reads CSAHDRGATYEQYF. The CDR3 DNA follows: TGCAGTGCTCACGACAGAGGGGCCACCTACGAGCAGTACTTC.

About this clonotype: This clone may be a read error of a much larger clone one base away. The conserved closing phenylalanine or tryptophan is absent in this CDR3, likely reflecting a read error. The gene calls are TRBV20-1 and TRBJ1-1, with no clear D. The CDR3 is made up of 11 amino acids. Germline V gene lookup returns CDR1 DFQATT and CDR2 SNEGSKA (reference sequence). CDR3 residues: CNAPGETEAFL. The DNA for the CDR3 is TGCAATGCTCCTGGGGAGACTGAAGCTTTCCTT.

This rearrangement joins TRBV7-3 to TRBJ1-1; D not certain. V dropped 1 base and J dropped 1 base, with 7 bases sitting between them. The V gene's germline CDR1 is SGHTA and CDR2 FQGTGA. The CDR3 runs 14 residues. CDR3 DNA sequence: TGTGCCAGCAGCTTAATGGCAGGGAACACTGAAGCTTTCTTT. Its protein product is CASSLMAGNTEAFF.

The chain is built from TRBV20-1 and TRBJ2-7, with 7 positions matching TRBD1. From germline, CDR1 is DFQATT and CDR2 SNEGSKA (reference sequence). This CDR3 has 13 residues. V dropped 3 bases and J dropped 1; count of bases not matched to a gene: 3. The CDR3 sequence: CSARDRRSYEQYF. The CDR3 DNA reads as TGCAGTGCTAGGGACAGGAGGTCCTACGAGCAGTACTTC.

This clonotype has more than one count but fewer than ten. The chain combines TRBV2 with TRBJ2-5; 8 nucleotides line up with TRBD1. The V gene's germline CDR1 is SNHLY and CDR2 FYNNEI. The CDR3 is 13 residues long. J was trimmed by 7 bases and V by 8 bases; bases with no gene match: 9. This CDR3 is CASSADRVGTQYF. CDR3 coding DNA: TGTGCCAGCTCCGCGGACAGGGTTGGGACCCAGTACTTC. The full variable domain, with the rest looked up from reference TRBV2 and TRBJ2-5, is EPEVTQTPSHQVTQMGQEVILRCVPISNHLYFYWYRQILGQKVEFLVSFYNNEISEKSEIFDDQFSVERPDGSNFTLKIRSTKLEDSAMYFCASSADRVGTQYFGPGTRLLVL.

DNA of the CDR3: TGCGCCAGCAGCCACAAAGCGGACTCCTACAATGAGCAGTTCTTC. This codes for CASSHKADSYNEQFF. This chain links TRBV5-1 with TRBJ2-1; D perhaps matches TRBD2 (5 bases). Trimming took off 4 bases at V and 0 bases at J, with 11 bases between the two ends. In germline, CDR1 is SGHRS, CDR2 YFSETQ. The CDR3 is 15 residues long.

The chain is built from TRBV5-1 and TRBJ1-2; possibly TRBD1 for D (6 bases). Germline CDR1 reads SGHRS; CDR2 reads YFSETQ. The CDR3 totals 15 residues. V lost 4 bases, J lost 2 bases, and 15 bases lay in between. The CDR3 spells CASSLRTTGNYGYTF. The CDR3 nucleotides read TGCGCCAGCAGCCTCCGAACCACAGGGAACTATGGCTACACCTTC.

The rearrangement joins TRBV11-3 to TRBJ2-1; 7 bases are a match to TRBD2. Germline lookup yields CDR1 SGHNT and CDR2 YENEEA. The J segment lost 8 bases and the V segment lost 5 bases, leaving 12 bases of the junction unmatched. The CDR3 covers 15 residues. CDR3 amino acids: CASSQKGTGGYEQFF. The CDR3 DNA reads TGTGCCAGCAGCCAAAAGGGGACGGGAGGATATGAGCAGTTCTTC.

This chain uses TRBV5-4 with TRBJ2-7, with D uncertain. Germline CDR1 reads SGHNT; CDR2 reads YYREEE (reference sequence). Trimming removed 2 bases at V and 4 bases at J, with 19 bases between. The CDR3 covers 16 residues. CDR3 sequence (DNA): TGTGCCAGCAGCTTTGACAAGGGCTATTCAATTTACGAGCAGTACTTC. It encodes CASSFDKGYSIYEQYF.

The chain links TRBV2 to TRBJ1-1; weak D call: TRBD1 (5 bases). Germline CDR1 SNHLY, CDR2 FYNNEI. The CDR3 sequence is 14 residues long. V lost 3 bases, J lost 6 bases, and 14 bases lay in between. The CDR3 region has the DNA TGTGCCAGCAGTGATGGGTGGGGGTGGGCTGAAGCTTTCTTT. Amino acid sequence: CASSDGWGWAEAFF.

The V call is TRBV2, the J call TRBJ1-2; the D gene is possibly TRBD1 (5 bases). Germline V gene sequence: CDR1 SNHLY, CDR2 FYNNEI. The CDR3 has 16 residues. Trimming stripped 0 bases from V and 4 bases from J, with 15 bases between. In DNA form, the CDR3 reads TGTGCCAGCAGTGAAGCGTTGGTGGGGCTGGTCTATGGCTACACCTTC. Amino acids: CASSEALVGLVYGYTF.

This clonotype came up once. CDR3 residues: CASSLGTSGEDDAQYF. CDR3 in DNA: TGCGCCAGCAGCTTAGGGACTAGCGGGGAGGACGATGCCCAGTATTTT. V and J are TRBV5-1 and TRBJ2-3; TRBD2 agrees at 13 bases. Germline assignment: CDR1 SGHRS and CDR2 YFSETQ. This CDR3 contains 16 residues. Germline trimming cut 2 bases from V and 12 bases from J; bases unmatched to any gene: 12.

The genes are TRBV7-6 and TRBJ1-3; D uncertain. The CDR3 spans 14 residues. V shed 5 bases and J shed 0 bases, with 8 bases lying between them. Germline CDR1 and CDR2: SGHVS and FNYEAQ. The CDR3 spells CASSAPSSGNTIYF. CDR3 DNA: TGTGCCAGCAGCGCCCCGAGCTCTGGAAACACCATATATTTT.

In this sample, this clonotype turned up once. The V and J genes are TRBV6-6 and TRBJ2-4, with D tentatively TRBD1 (8 bases). V was cut by 6 bases and J by 13 bases, with 16 bases left in between. Germline V gene data show CDR1 as MNHNY and CDR2 as SVGAGI (reference sequence). The CDR3 runs 12 residues. The CDR3 reads CASRLTGGEQYF. In DNA form, the CDR3 reads TGTGCCAGCAGGCTTACAGGGGGGGAGCAGTACTTC.

The chain couples TRBV19 to TRBJ2-7; D is perhaps TRBD2 (5 bases). The CDR3 extends over 14 amino acids. Germline CDR1 LNHDA, CDR2 SQIVND (reference sequence). The V gene lost 10 bases and the J gene lost 6 bases, with 22 bases spanning the gap. CDR3 bases: TGTGCCACCTCCCGGAGGCGGACCGACCCCGAGCAGTACTTC. Protein product: CATSRRRTDPEQYF.

Many counts were recorded for this clonotype. This sequence joins TRBV6-5 and TRBJ2-2; D assignment may be TRBD1 or TRBD2 (5 bases each). CDR3 length equals 16 residues. In germline, CDR1 is MNHEY, CDR2 SVGAGI. V gave up 2 bases and J gave up 3 bases, with 13 bases separating them. CDR3 amino acids: CASSYPEGRDTGELFF. DNA of the CDR3: TGTGCCAGCAGTTACCCAGAGGGGCGGGACACCGGGGAGCTGTTTTTT.

Only a few counts were recorded for this clonotype. One end of the junction does not line up with germline, which may come from a read error. The rearrangement links TRBV10-3 to TRBJ1-6; D may be TRBD1 (5 bases). The CDR3 covers 16 residues. Germline lookup yields CDR1 ENHRY and CDR2 SYGVKD. The CDR3: CASSEAAGTEASPLHF. CDR3 DNA sequence: TGTGCCAGCAGTGAAGCCGCAGGGACTGAGGCATCACCCCTCCACTTT.

This clonotype has a count of ten or more. CDR3 nucleotides: TGTGCCAGCAGTGTAGGGGAGGCCGGGACTAGAACTAACCCTTCCTACGAGCAGTACTTC. This sequence encodes CASSVGEAGTRTNPSYEQYF. The chain joins TRBV6-4 to TRBJ2-7; the match to TRBD2 covers 8 bases. The CDR3 consists of 20 residues. From germline, CDR1 is MRHNA and CDR2 SNTAGT. V trimming: 4 bases; J trimming: 1 base; junction bases outside the gene matches: 21.

The table lists this clonotype with a few counts. The CDR3 here is CASSLTGTGGGGYTF. The CDR3, as DNA: TGTGCCAGCAGCTTAACCGGGACAGGGGGAGGCGGCTACACCTTC. The chain couples TRBV7-9 to TRBJ1-2; 11 bases align to TRBD1. The CDR3 covers 15 residues. V shed 2 bases and J 8 bases; nucleotides not matched to a gene: 7. Germline-derived CDR1 and CDR2 are SEHNR and FQNEAQ (reference sequence).

The chain is built from TRBV24-1 and TRBJ2-5; 9 nucleotides agree with TRBD1. The CDR3 spans 16 residues. CDR1 is KGHDR, CDR2 SFDVKD, per germline. V trimming: 4 bases; J trimming: 4 bases; junction bases outside the gene matches: 9. The CDR3 loop reads CATSDPNRGHGETQYF. The CDR3 nucleotides are TGTGCCACCAGTGACCCAAACAGGGGGCACGGAGAGACCCAGTACTTC.

The CDR3 is CASSHLLAGTGNYEQYF. In DNA, the CDR3 is TGTGCCAGCAGCCACTTACTAGCGGGGACCGGTAACTACGAGCAGTACTTC. V gene TRBV7-9 combines with J gene TRBJ2-7; 10 bases line up with TRBD2. This CDR3 is built from 17 residues. Per the germline V gene, CDR1 is SEHNR and CDR2 is FQNEAQ (reference sequence). The J segment lost 3 bases and the V segment lost 5 bases, leaving 13 bases of the junction unmatched. Complete variable domain (other parts from reference TRBV7-9 and TRBJ2-7): DTGVSQNPRHKITKRGQNVTFRCDPISEHNRLYWYRQTLGQGPEFLTYFQNEAQLEKSRLLSDRFSAERPKGSFSTLEIQRTEQGDSAMYLCASSHLLAGTGNYEQYFGPGTRLTVT.

This chain joins TRBV7-9 and TRBJ1-1, with a weak D call TRBD1 (5 bases). The CDR3 extends over 14 amino acids. The germline CDR1 and CDR2 sequences are SEHNR and FQNEAQ (reference sequence). V was clipped by 1 base and J by 3 bases, with 9 bases between them. CDR3 bases: TGTGCCAGCAGCTTAGTTACAGGACACACTGAAGCTTTCTTT. Translation gives CASSLVTGHTEAFF.

The J gene is TRBJ1-3, the V gene TRBV7-2; D ambiguous. V was shortened by 1 base and J by 0 bases, with 7 bases between the two germline ends. Per germline, CDR1 SGHTA and CDR2 FQGNSA. This CDR3 comprises 15 residues. The CDR3 DNA is TGTGCCAGCAGCTTAGGGGCCAGCTCTGGAAACACCATATATTTT. Its protein is CASSLGASSGNTIYF.

This clonotype was seen a handful of times. The chain carries TRBV24-1 and TRBJ2-1, with 9 positions matching TRBD2. This CDR3 has 16 amino acids. J gave up 5 bases and V 3 bases, and 7 bases lay outside the gene matches. In germline, CDR1 is KGHDR, CDR2 SFDVKD. In DNA, the CDR3 is TGTGCCACCAGTGATCGGGCGGGAGGGCCTAACAATGAGCAGTTCTTC. This gives the protein CATSDRAGGPNNEQFF.

This rearrangement joins TRBV14 to TRBJ2-7, with 7 nucleotides matching TRBD1. The germline V gene has CDR1 SGHDN and CDR2 FVKESK. After removal of 4 bases from V and 1 base from J, the junction contained 10 bases not matched to a gene. The CDR3 runs to 16 residues. In nucleotides, the CDR3 is TGTGCCAGCAGCCCCCTCTCCCCGGGACAGTCCTACGAGCAGTACTTC. It translates to CASSPLSPGQSYEQYF.

This clonotype occurred once. The chain is built from TRBV10-3 and TRBJ2-7, with TRBD1 matching 9 bases. The CDR3 is 14 residues long. Unmatched junction bases numbered 7, after V lost 3 bases and J lost 7 bases. The germline CDR1 and CDR2 sequences are ENHRY and SYGVKD. The DNA of the CDR3 is TGTGCCATCAGTGACCAAACAGGGGGCGCAGAGCAGTACTTC. Amino acid sequence: CAISDQTGGAEQYF.

A few counts support this clonotype. The chain employs TRBV24-1 and TRBJ1-2; 9 nucleotides match TRBD1. J was trimmed by 1 base and V by 4 bases; bases with no gene match: 6. CDR1 KGHDR and CDR2 SFDVKD come from the germline V gene. This CDR3 is built from 16 residues. CDR3 loop: CATSEHHRGLNYGYTF. The DNA for the CDR3 is TGTGCCACCAGTGAACACCACAGGGGGCTTAACTATGGCTACACCTTC.

The chain has TRBV12-3 or TRBV12-4 and TRBJ2-3; weak D call: TRBD1 (6 bases). The CDR3 length is 17 residues. Trimming removed 3 bases from V and 2 bases from J, with 18 bases in between. Here the CDR3 reads CASSFSSSGAYTDTQYF. In DNA, the CDR3 is TGTGCCAGCAGTTTCTCGTCTTCAGGGGCCTACACAGATACGCAGTATTTT.

The chain links TRBV20-1 to TRBJ2-3, with a tentative D call TRBD2 (5 bases). The V gene lost 5 bases and the J gene lost 5 bases, with 20 bases spanning the gap. CDR3 length equals 15 residues. The V gene's germline CDR1 is DFQATT and CDR2 SNEGSKA (reference sequence). The DNA of the CDR3 is TGCAGTGCTCCTGCCGTGGGGAGATGGGGAGATACGCAGTATTTT. It translates to CSAPAVGRWGDTQYF.

This clonotype was seen ten or more times. CDR3 coding DNA: TGTGCCAGCAGCTTAGAGGCAGGTTCGCACGAGCAGTACTTC. Translation: CASSLEAGSHEQYF. The chain recombines TRBV13 with TRBJ2-7, with D unresolved. V shed 1 base and J shed 5 bases, with 12 bases lying between them. From germline, CDR1 is PRHDT and CDR2 FYEKMQ (reference sequence). The CDR3 has 14 residues.